This entry describes one T cell receptor beta chain. The ends were cut back, 7 bases at V and 13 bases at J, with 23 bases in the middle. Germline V CDR1 and CDR2: SEHNR, FQNEAQ (reference sequence). The CDR3 has 15 residues. These data come from a study of response to subunit inactivated influenza vaccine. TCRdb re-called the RT-PCR reads through MiXCR, storing one row per CDR3 protein. The data show about 540,000 distinct CDR3 sequences, with roughly 25% seen just once and roughly 2.8% held by the top ten. The data also belong to a second study, concerning T cells expressing NK-cell markers. As that report states: The cDNA for TCR beta came from 5'RACE template switching with UMIs. Anti-gamma-delta TCR antibody use in several experiments restricted sorting to alpha-beta TCR T cells. Among CD8+ T cells from about six donors, dominant NKG2C+ clonotypes accounted for roughly 1.0-7.0%.

The origin of this receptor is a man in his fifties or sixties who received an inactivated influenza vaccine. Sequences were derived from CD4+ T cells sorted from PBMCs, sampled about 12 days after vaccination. The rearrangement links TRBV7-9 to TRBJ1-6; D remains ambiguous. In DNA, the CDR3 is TGTGCCAGCACCCCCCCGGGCACCATAGTTCCCCCCCTCCACTTT. The encoded protein is CASTPPGTIVPPLHF.